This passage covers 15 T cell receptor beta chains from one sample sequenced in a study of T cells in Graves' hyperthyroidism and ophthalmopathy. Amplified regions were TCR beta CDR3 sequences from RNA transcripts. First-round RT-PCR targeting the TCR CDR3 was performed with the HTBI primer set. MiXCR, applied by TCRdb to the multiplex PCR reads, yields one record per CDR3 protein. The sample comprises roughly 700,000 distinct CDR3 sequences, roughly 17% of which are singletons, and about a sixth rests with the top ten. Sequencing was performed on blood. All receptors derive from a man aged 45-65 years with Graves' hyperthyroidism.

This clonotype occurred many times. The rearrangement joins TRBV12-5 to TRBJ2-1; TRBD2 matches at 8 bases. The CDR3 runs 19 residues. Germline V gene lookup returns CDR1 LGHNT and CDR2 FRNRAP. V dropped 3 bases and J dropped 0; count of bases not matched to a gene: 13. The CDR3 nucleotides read TGTGCTAGTGGTTTCCTCGGACTAGCACACTCTAGCTCCTACAATGAGCAGTTCTTC. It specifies CASGFLGLAHSSSYNEQFF.

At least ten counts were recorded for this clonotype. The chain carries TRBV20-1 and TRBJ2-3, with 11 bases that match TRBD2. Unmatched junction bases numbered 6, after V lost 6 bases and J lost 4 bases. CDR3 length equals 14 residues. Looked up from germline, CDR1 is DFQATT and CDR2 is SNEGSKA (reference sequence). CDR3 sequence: CSAVTSGRADTQYF. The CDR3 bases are TGCAGTGCGGTTACTAGCGGGAGAGCAGATACGCAGTATTTT.

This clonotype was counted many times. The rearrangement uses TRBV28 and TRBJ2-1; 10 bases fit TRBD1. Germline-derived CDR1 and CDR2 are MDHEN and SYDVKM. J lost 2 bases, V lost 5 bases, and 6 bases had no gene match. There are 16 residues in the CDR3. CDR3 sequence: CASSPLGQGAYNEQFF. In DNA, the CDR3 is TGTGCCAGCAGTCCCTTAGGACAGGGGGCCTACAATGAGCAGTTCTTC.

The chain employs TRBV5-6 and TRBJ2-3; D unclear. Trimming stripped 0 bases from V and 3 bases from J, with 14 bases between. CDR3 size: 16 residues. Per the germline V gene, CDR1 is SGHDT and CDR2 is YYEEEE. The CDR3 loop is CASSLAGSAITDTQYF. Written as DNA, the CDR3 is TGTGCCAGCAGCTTGGCCGGGTCAGCGATAACAGATACGCAGTATTTT. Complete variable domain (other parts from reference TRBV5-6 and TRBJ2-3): DAGVTQSPTHLIKTRGQQVTLRCSPKSGHDTVSWYQQALGQGPQFIFQYYEEEERQRGNFPDRFSGHQFPNYSSELNVNALLLGDSALYLCASSLAGSAITDTQYFGPGTRLTVL.

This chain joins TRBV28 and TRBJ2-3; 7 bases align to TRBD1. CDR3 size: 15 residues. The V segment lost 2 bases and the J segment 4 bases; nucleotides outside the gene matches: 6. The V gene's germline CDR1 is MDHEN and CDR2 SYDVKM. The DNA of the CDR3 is TGTGCCAGCAGTTTACCCGGACAGGACTCAGATACGCAGTATTTT. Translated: CASSLPGQDSDTQYF.

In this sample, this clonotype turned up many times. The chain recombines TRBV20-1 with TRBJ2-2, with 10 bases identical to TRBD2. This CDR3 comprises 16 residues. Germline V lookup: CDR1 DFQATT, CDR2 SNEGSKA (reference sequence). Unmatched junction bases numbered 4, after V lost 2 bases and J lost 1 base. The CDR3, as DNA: TGCAGTGCTAGACAATGGACTAGCGGGAACACCGGGGAGCTGTTTTTT. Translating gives CSARQWTSGNTGELFF.

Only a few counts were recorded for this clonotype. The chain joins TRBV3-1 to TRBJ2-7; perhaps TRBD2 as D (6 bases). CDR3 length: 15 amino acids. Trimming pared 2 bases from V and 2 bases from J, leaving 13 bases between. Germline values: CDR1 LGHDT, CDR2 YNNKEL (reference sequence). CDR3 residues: CASSQLEGRPYEQYF. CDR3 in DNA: TGTGCCAGCAGCCAATTGGAGGGGCGCCCCTACGAGCAGTACTTC.

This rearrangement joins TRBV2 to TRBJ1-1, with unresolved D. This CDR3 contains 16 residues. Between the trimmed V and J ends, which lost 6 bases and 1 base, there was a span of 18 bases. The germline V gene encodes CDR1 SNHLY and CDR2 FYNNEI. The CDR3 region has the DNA TGTGCCAGCAGCAAGCGGGGAGTGGAAGGGAACACTGAAGCTTTCTTT. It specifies CASSKRGVEGNTEAFF.

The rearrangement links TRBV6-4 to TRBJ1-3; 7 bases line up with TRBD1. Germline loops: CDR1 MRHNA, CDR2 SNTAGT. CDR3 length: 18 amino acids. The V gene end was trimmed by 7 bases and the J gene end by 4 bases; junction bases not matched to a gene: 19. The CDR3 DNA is TGTGCCAGCAACCATTCCCCGTCGAGGGGGCTACGGGGAAACACCATATATTTT. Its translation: CASNHSPSRGLRGNTIYF.

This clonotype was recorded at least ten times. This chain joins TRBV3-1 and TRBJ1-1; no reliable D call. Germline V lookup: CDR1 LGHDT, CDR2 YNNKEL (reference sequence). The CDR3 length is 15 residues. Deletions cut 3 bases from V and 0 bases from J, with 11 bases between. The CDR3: CASSQLLSMNTEAFF. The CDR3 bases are TGTGCCAGCAGCCAGTTACTCAGCATGAACACTGAAGCTTTCTTT. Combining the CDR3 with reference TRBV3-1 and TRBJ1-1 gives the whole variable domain DTAVSQTPKYLVTQMGNDKSIKCEQNLGHDTMYWYKQDSKKFLKIMFSYNNKELIINETVPNRFSPKSPDKAHLNLHINSLELGDSAVYFCASSQLLSMNTEAFFGQGTRLTVV.

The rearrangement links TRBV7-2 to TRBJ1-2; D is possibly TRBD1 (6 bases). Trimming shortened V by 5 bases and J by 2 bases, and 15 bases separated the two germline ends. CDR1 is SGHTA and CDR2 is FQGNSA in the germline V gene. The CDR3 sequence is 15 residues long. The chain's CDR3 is CASSLRGDTNYGYTF. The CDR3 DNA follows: TGTGCCAGCAGCCTCCGGGGGGACACAAACTATGGCTACACCTTC.

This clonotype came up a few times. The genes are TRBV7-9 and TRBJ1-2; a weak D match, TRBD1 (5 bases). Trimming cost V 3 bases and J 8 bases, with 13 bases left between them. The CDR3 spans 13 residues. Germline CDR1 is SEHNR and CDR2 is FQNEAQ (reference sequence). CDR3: CASSFREAKGYTF. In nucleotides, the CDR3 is TGTGCCAGCAGCTTCAGGGAGGCAAAAGGCTACACCTTC.

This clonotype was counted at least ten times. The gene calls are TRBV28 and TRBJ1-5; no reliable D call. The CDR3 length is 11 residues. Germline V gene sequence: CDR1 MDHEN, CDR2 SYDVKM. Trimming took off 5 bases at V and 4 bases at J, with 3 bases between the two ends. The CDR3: CASSQNQPQHF. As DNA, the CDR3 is TGTGCCAGCAGTCAAAATCAGCCCCAGCATTTT.

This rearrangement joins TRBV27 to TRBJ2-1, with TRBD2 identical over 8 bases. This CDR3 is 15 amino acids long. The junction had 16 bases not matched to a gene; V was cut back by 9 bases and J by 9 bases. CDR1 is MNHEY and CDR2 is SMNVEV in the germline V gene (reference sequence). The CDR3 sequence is CASSGHWTAGGEQFF. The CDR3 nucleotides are TGTGCCAGTTCGGGACATTGGACTGCGGGGGGTGAGCAGTTCTTC.

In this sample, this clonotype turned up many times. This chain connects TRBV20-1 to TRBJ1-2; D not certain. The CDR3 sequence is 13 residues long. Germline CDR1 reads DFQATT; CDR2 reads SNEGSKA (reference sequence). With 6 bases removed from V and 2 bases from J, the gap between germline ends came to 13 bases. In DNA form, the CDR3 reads TGCAGTGCCCCCCCGGGAGAAAACTATGGCTACACCTTC. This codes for CSAPPGENYGYTF.